This T cell receptor beta chain originates from a study of T cell responses to AZD1222 COVID-19 vaccine. A remark on this clone: The antigen remains unidentified.

General study points: Increases in Spike-specific TCR breadth and depth were seen after two AZD1222 doses. Spike-spanning, vaccine-associated CD4 TCRs were dominant at 160-218 and 743-854. Females outnumbered males among donors, who were mostly white British; clonal diversity was possibly underestimated.

Generated by immunoSEQ multiplex PCR, the TCRdb table keeps only in-frame clones and is missing some. This sample has fewer than 150,000 clones, with approximately 87% found just once. The sequence derives from an adult who received the AZD1222 COVID-19 vaccine. The sequencing used peripheral blood, collected 28 days after the second AZD1222 dose.

The CDR3 DNA sequence: TGTGCCAGCAGCTTACTTTCCACCTCTTACGAGCAGTACGTC. Protein sequence: CASSLLSTSYEQYV. The chain joins TRBV11-2 to TRBJ2-7, with D unclear. The CDR3 contains 14 residues. V gave up 2 bases and J gave up 4 bases, with 12 bases separating them. Germline CDR1 is SGHAT and CDR2 is FQNNGV.